This T cell receptor beta chain is from a study of CD8+CD57+ T cells in acquired aplastic anemia. Per germline, CDR1 KGHDR and CDR2 SFDVKD. CDR3 size: 14 residues. J gave up 5 bases and V 3 bases, and 4 bases lay outside the gene matches. Genomic DNA templated the TCR beta VDJ and CDR3 profiling. Via MiXCR, TCRdb re-called the reads, giving one row per CDR3 protein. The data hold nearly 60,000 distinct CDR3 sequences, with about 56% observed a single time. Patients included in sequencing had previously demonstrated CD8+CD57+ cell expansion by flow cytometry. Sequencing was performed on sorted CD4+, CD8+, or CD8+CD57+ T cells (not recorded which) from PBMCs. This sequence originates from a human donor with aplastic anemia. J is TRBJ2-5 and V is TRBV24-1; TRBD2 agrees at 8 bases. The DNA of the CDR3 is TGTGCCACCAGTGATACGACGGGAGGGGAGACCCAGTACTTC. It yields the protein CATSDTTGGETQYF.